The T cell receptor (beta chain) under discussion was sequenced for a study of blood T cell repertoires in COVID-19. Study-wide background: Acute and convalescent COVID-19 samples came from the United States, Italy and Spain. The analysed material was cDNA or gDNA that came from T cells, B-cell-depleted T cells, or PBMCs.

Under the authors' procedure: Amplification of reference gene primers was used by the study to estimate nucleated cell counts. The method was immunoSEQ multiplex PCR; TCRdb's version includes in-frame clones alone and lacks a portion of them. V and J calls plus clone size are reproduced from that table; the DNA served to infer D and trimming. The profile shows approximately 110,000 clones, around 86% of them singletons. Germline assignment: CDR1 SGHTA and CDR2 FQGNSA. This CDR3 is 14 amino acids long. V dropped 3 bases and J dropped 6 bases, with 15 bases sitting between them. The chain has TRBV7-2 and TRBJ2-7; D is unclear. The sequencing input was peripheral blood. The sequence was collected from a human donor in a cohort sampled during active COVID-19. This chain's CDR3 is CASSFEWAKPEQYF. For the CDR3, the DNA is TGTGCCAGCAGCTTTGAGTGGGCAAAACCCGAGCAGTACTTC.